This TCR beta chain was identified during a study of blood T cell repertoires in COVID-19. Profiled with immunoSEQ multiplex PCR; TCRdb holds only in-frame clones, not every one. This sample has some 150,000 clones, with 80% to 90% found just once. This clone was picked up one time. The sequencing sample was made of peripheral blood. The sequence came from a woman aged 50 to 60 in a cohort sampled during active or convalescent COVID-19.

CDR3 sequence: CASSQGLYGVAKNIQYF. The CDR3 nucleotides read TGTGCCAGCAGCCAAGGGTTGTACGGAGTGGCCAAAAACATTCAGTACTTC. J is TRBJ2-4 and V is TRBV3-1 (or the pseudogene TRBV3-2); no clear D gene. V lost 1 base and J lost 1, with 14 bases in between. The CDR3 loop spans 17 amino acids. Germline V CDR1 and CDR2: LGHDT, YNNKEL (reference sequence).